This TCR beta chain was sequenced during a study of molecular identifiers for immune sequencing clone quantification (dated 2018 in TCRdb). About the full investigation: For a replicate experiment, RNA from around 20,000 or 99,000 naive CD8 T cells was divided into five aliquots, of which four were sequenced. CD8 T cells were used in a methods study to benchmark molecular-identifier clustering-based TCR repertoire sequencing (MIDCIRS) and TCR RNA copy counting.

Taking its sample share into account, this clonotype is medium-sized (0.01 to 0.1%). What antigen it recognizes has not been identified. Per-base quality was not reported, and no clone a single base away is much larger than it. The germline V gene encodes CDR1 SQVTM and CDR2 ANQGSEA. From the cysteine through the phenylalanine, the CDR3 covers 12 amino acids. Just the 36-base CDR3 DNA is kept, in frame starting at base 1. Naive CD8 T cell libraries were made from about 20,000 to 1,000,000 sorted cells using 10%, 30% or 50% of purified RNA. On a BD FACSAria II, naive CD8 T cells were FACS-sorted as CD8+CD4-CCR7+CD45RA+ and collected into RLT Plus buffer. Approximately eleven TCR copies' worth of Jurkat RNA were spiked into about 19,000-1,000,000 naive CD8 T cell samples to test detection sensitivity. CD8 T cells were enriched using RosetteSep CD8+ T Cell Enrichment Cocktail and Ficoll-Paque, and the enriched cells then underwent ACK red cell lysis.

To prepare the library, PCR was applied. The listed sequencing device is NextSeq 500. Bulk TCR libraries were made following a previously described method, with the TCR primers given in Table S5. Total RNA was purified with the Qiagen AllPrep DNA/RNA kit. Before analysis, reads from multiple sequencing runs of one library were combined. Per the original workflow: Only reads with exact TCR constant sequence were kept, trimmed to 150 nt, and grouped by their 12-nt molecular barcodes. Reads in each barcode group were sub-clustered using a 15% Levenshtein threshold, and a quality-weighted consensus sequence was built for each RNA molecule. Non-functional sequences were removed, as were lower-count sequences one edit away from another. On the basis of fitting two negative binomial distributions, barcode sub-clusters with fewer than 20% of the maximum read count were discarded. TCRdb reprocessing: public reads trimmed at Q25 with fastp, clones called with MiXCR, in-frame beta chains kept. For every CDR3 protein sequence, its rows merge into one entry that carries the most common genes and DNA. Clone size and V and J calls follow TCRdb, not the original study. For this sample there are 40,000 to 65,000 distinct CDR3 sequences; just over 35% appear just once. The ten biggest clones cover 3.5% to 4% of the sample.

On the study overall, not on this receptor specifically: When barcode sub-clustering was not used, chimeric consensus sequences inflated TCR diversity, with chimeras reaching as high as 47%. Highly expanded clone sizes could be underestimated if identical TCR molecules share a barcode. The naive libraries included spiked-in Jurkat TCR RNA (roughly nine copies' worth), and this RNA is not part of the donor repertoire. Spiked-in Jurkat TCR RNA equal to a single cell's worth was reported to be detectable even within one million naive CD8 T cells. About three recovered TCR RNA copies per cell were obtained by modeling, versus roughly 9.1 by digital PCR, implying a capture efficiency of 25% to 30%. In CMV-specific effector cells, clones with more than 20 RNA copies accounted for over 97% of molecules, whereas in naive cells such clones accounted for under 1%.

The chain joins TRBV29-1 to TRBJ2-3, with a weak D call of TRBD1 (5 bases match). Sequenced material: naive CD8+ T cells from blood, with Jurkat cell RNA spiked in. The cell subset or site label, read with the paper, signifies: FACS-sorted CD8+CD4-CCR7+CD45RA+ naive T cells. The sequence came from a human donor in good health. Some libraries in this study had Jurkat cell RNA spiked in. The DNA sequence follows: TGCAGTCCAGGGTCTAGCACAGATACGCAGTATTTT. Its protein product is CSPGSSTDTQYF.